This T cell receptor (beta chain) was sequenced during a study of blood T cell repertoires in COVID-19. Study details: T cells, B-cell-depleted T cells, or PBMCs supplied cDNA or gDNA.

Recruits, aged about 18 to 90 years, lived in under 25 US areas. Cohorts were based on clinical histories the participants reported. Profiled with immunoSEQ multiplex PCR; TCRdb holds only in-frame clones, not every one. The table includes 250,000 or so clones, just under 90% detected once. The receptor was derived from a man aged 50 to 59 who had been exposed to COVID-19. Sequencing input: PBMCs or T cells enriched from blood (not recorded which).

The CDR3 DNA reads as TGCGCCAGCAGCATCGGGGGGTCCATGAACACTGAAGCTTTCTTT. Residues: CASSIGGSMNTEAFF. The chain is built from TRBV5-1 and TRBJ1-1, with D possibly TRBD1 on 5 matching bases. Trimming removed 4 bases at V and 0 bases at J, with 13 bases between. The CDR3 has 15 residues. From germline, CDR1 is SGHRS and CDR2 YFSETQ.